The rows below give T cell receptor beta chains drawn from one sample of a study of T cell responses to AZD1222 COVID-19 vaccine. Assay: immunoSEQ multiplex PCR; the TCRdb copy retains only in-frame clones and omits some. The data contain around 140,000 clones, 85% of them singletons. The source was peripheral blood, collected 28 days after the second dose of the MenACWY control vaccine. The receptors were sampled from an adult who received the MenACWY meningococcal vaccine as a control. The CDR3 runs from the conserved cysteine through the conserved F or W. The D gene is left open where the match is weak. Rows give clone size only sometimes, using once, few, many, or a class for an expanded clone.

CDR3: CASSMDRTNPTGELFF
DNA: TGTGCCAGTAGTATGGACCGGACAAATCCCACCGGGGAGCTGTTTTTT
size: -
J: TRBJ2-2
V: TRBV19
D: -

CDR3: CASILRGGNEKLFF
DNA: TGTGCCAGCATCCTACGGGGCGGTAATGAAAAACTGTTTTTT
size: -
J: TRBJ1-4
V: TRBV28
D: -

CDR3: CASSILLTSGSSLSSYNEQFF
DNA: TGTGCCAGTAGTATTCTCCTCACTAGCGGGAGTAGTTTGAGCTCCTACAATGAGCAGTTCTTC
size: once
J: TRBJ2-1
V: TRBV19
D: TRBD2

CDR3: CASSLNLLAGISDTQYF
DNA: TGTGCCAGCAGCTTAAATCTTCTAGCGGGAATCTCAGATACGCAGTATTTT
size: -
J: TRBJ2-3
V: TRBV7-2
D: TRBD2

CDR3: CASSLRDRTGDEQFF
DNA: TGTGCCAGCAGCTTAAGGGACCGGACCGGCGATGAGCAGTTCTTC
size: -
J: TRBJ2-1
V: TRBV7-9
D: -

CDR3: CASSQLIRAEAFF
DNA: TGTGCCAGCAGCCAATTGATCCGTGCTGAAGCTTTCTTT
size: -
J: TRBJ1-1
V: TRBV16
D: -

CDR3: CASRLTGTHYGYTF
DNA: TGTGCCAGCAGGCTGACCGGGACCCACTATGGCTACACCTTC
size: once
J: TRBJ1-2
V: TRBV28
D: -

CDR3: CASSTGTSGRQETQYF
DNA: TGTGCCAGTAGTACCGGGACTAGCGGGCGCCAAGAGACCCAGTACTTC
size: -
J: TRBJ2-5
V: TRBV19
D: TRBD2

CDR3: CASRKGAQELGSWGPPDTGELFF
DNA: TGTGCCAGCAGAAAGGGGGCGCAGGAGTTGGGTTCTTGGGGCCCGCCAGACACCGGGGAGCTGTTTTTT
size: -
J: TRBJ2-2
V: TRBV21-1
D: -

CDR3: CASSQGSQGQFF
DNA: TGTGCCAGCAGCCAAGGGTCCCAGGGGCAGTTCTTC
size: -
J: TRBJ2-1
V: TRBV3-1/TRBV3-2
D: -

CDR3: CASLRAHREKNTEAFF
DNA: TGTGCCAGCCTAAGAGCGCACAGGGAGAAGAACACTGAAGCTTTCTTT
size: -
J: TRBJ1-1
V: TRBV7-9
D: -

CDR3: CASRHLAVSNTGELFF
DNA: TGCGCCAGCCGCCACCTAGCGGTCTCCAACACCGGGGAGCTGTTTTTT
size: -
J: TRBJ2-2
V: TRBV4-3
D: TRBD2

CDR3: CASSMTGARSNQPQHF
DNA: TGTGCCAGTAGTATGACAGGGGCGAGGAGCAATCAGCCCCAGCATTTT
size: -
J: TRBJ1-5
V: TRBV19
D: TRBD1

CDR3: CATSDGDRENQPQHF
DNA: TGTGCCACCAGTGATGGGGACAGGGAAAATCAGCCCCAGCATTTT
size: -
J: TRBJ1-5
V: TRBV24-1
D: TRBD1

CDR3: CASSSIQGSDTGELFF
DNA: TGTGCCAGCAGCTCAATACAGGGGAGCGACACCGGGGAGCTGTTTTTT
size: -
J: TRBJ2-2
V: TRBV5-5
D: TRBD1

CDR3: CASSFNYRVLPGANVLTF
DNA: TGTGCCAGCAGCTTTAATTACAGAGTCCTCCCTGGGGCCAACGTCCTGACTTTC
size: once
J: TRBJ2-6
V: TRBV5-5
D: -

CDR3: CASSLSGGAQYF
DNA: TGTGCCAGCAGCCTCAGCGGGGGGGCCCAGTATTTT
size: -
J: TRBJ2-3
V: TRBV3-1/TRBV3-2
D: TRBD2

CDR3: CASSLELAVYNEQFF
DNA: TGTGCTAGCAGCTTAGAACTAGCGGTATACAATGAGCAGTTCTTC
size: -
J: TRBJ2-1
V: TRBV7-7
D: TRBD2

CDR3: CASSRIGGTNEKLFF
DNA: TGCGCCAGCAGCAGAATCGGGGGGACTAATGAAAAACTGTTTTTT
size: -
J: TRBJ1-4
V: TRBV5-1
D: -

CDR3: CATRGGLTPGNTIYF
DNA: TGTGCCACCCGTGGGGGCTTAACCCCTGGAAACACCATATATTTT
size: -
J: TRBJ1-3
V: TRBV5-4
D: -

CDR3: CASSLSGGGNTEAFF
DNA: TGCGCCAGCAGCCTCAGCGGAGGTGGGAACACTGAAGCTTTCTTT
size: -
J: TRBJ1-1
V: TRBV4-3
D: -

CDR3: CASSLGQGAFAGELFF
DNA: TGCGCCAGCAGCTTAGGACAGGGGGCGTTTGCCGGGGAGCTGTTTTTT
size: -
J: TRBJ2-2
V: TRBV5-1
D: TRBD1

CDR3: CASSLDYGYTF
DNA: TGTGCCAGCAGCTTGGATTATGGCTACACCTTC
size: -
J: TRBJ1-2
V: TRBV5-6
D: -

CDR3: CASRTTTGGGNQPQHF
DNA: TGTGCCAGTAGAACTACGACAGGGGGCGGCAATCAGCCCCAGCATTTT
size: -
J: TRBJ1-5
V: TRBV19
D: TRBD1

CDR3: CSVVQGEGQPQHF
DNA: TGCAGCGTTGTTCAAGGGGAAGGTCAGCCCCAGCATTTT
size: -
J: TRBJ1-5
V: TRBV29-1
D: -

CDR3: CASSKSPGLAGNEQFF
DNA: TGTGCCAGTAGTAAATCCCCGGGACTAGCGGGCAATGAGCAGTTCTTC
size: -
J: TRBJ2-1
V: TRBV19
D: TRBD2

CDR3: CASSFSNGGTRNEQFF
DNA: TGTGCCAGCAGCTTTTCTAACGGCGGGACCAGGAATGAGCAGTTCTTC
size: once
J: TRBJ2-1
V: TRBV7-9
D: -

CDR3: CASSRERQGANYGYTF
DNA: TGTGCCAGCAGCAGGGAAAGACAGGGTGCTAACTATGGCTACACCTTC
size: -
J: TRBJ1-2
V: TRBV5-4
D: TRBD1

CDR3: CASSFLRDPLTYEQYF
DNA: TGTGCCAGCAGTTTCCTCCGGGACCCACTAACCTACGAGCAGTACTTC
size: -
J: TRBJ2-7
V: TRBV6-2/TRBV6-3
D: -

CDR3: CASSPFGVEEAFF
DNA: TGTGCCAGCAGTCCCTTCGGGGTGGAGGAAGCTTTCTTT
size: -
J: TRBJ1-1
V: TRBV27
D: -

CDR3: CASSVDMTGSVGNTIYF
DNA: TGTGCCAGCAGCGTAGATATGACAGGGAGCGTTGGAAACACCATATATTTT
size: once
J: TRBJ1-3
V: TRBV9
D: TRBD1

CDR3: CASSLASGPLAEQFF
DNA: TGTGCCAGCAGCTTGGCCTCGGGCCCCTTGGCTGAGCAGTTCTTC
size: -
J: TRBJ2-1
V: TRBV7-8
D: -

CDR3: CASSLIGTGGDQPQHF
DNA: TGTGCCAGCAGTTTAATAGGGACAGGGGGCGATCAGCCCCAGCATTTT
size: -
J: TRBJ1-5
V: TRBV27
D: TRBD1

CDR3: CASSSDSEGEQYF
DNA: TGTGCCAGCAGCTCAGACTCGGAGGGCGAGCAGTACTTC
size: -
J: TRBJ2-7
V: TRBV11-3
D: -

CDR3: CASSQGFSGGNNEQFF
DNA: TGTGCCAGCAGCCAAGGTTTTAGCGGGGGGAACAATGAGCAGTTCTTC
size: once
J: TRBJ2-1
V: TRBV3-1/TRBV3-2
D: TRBD2

CDR3: CASSYGRGQPQHF
DNA: TGTGCCAGCAGCTACGGGCGGGGACAGCCCCAGCATTTT
size: -
J: TRBJ1-5
V: TRBV7-3
D: -

CDR3: CASGLTEAFF
DNA: TGTGCCAGCGGACTCACTGAAGCTTTCTTT
size: -
J: TRBJ1-1
V: TRBV19
D: -

CDR3: CASTRDRDGYTEAFF
DNA: TGTGCCAGTACTCGGGACAGGGATGGGTACACTGAAGCTTTCTTT
size: -
J: TRBJ1-1
V: TRBV19
D: TRBD1

CDR3: CASSEARGYTF
DNA: TGTGCCAGCAGTGAAGCCCGCGGCTACACCTTC
size: -
J: TRBJ1-2
V: TRBV2
D: -

CDR3: CASSQTSGSGYEQFF
DNA: TGTGCTAGCAGCCAGACTAGCGGGAGTGGCTATGAGCAGTTCTTC
size: -
J: TRBJ2-1
V: TRBV7-7
D: TRBD2